The clone carrying this T cell receptor (beta chain) has more than one count but fewer than ten. Trimming removed 6 bases from V and 10 bases from J; junction bases left unmatched: 7. The CDR3 extends over 13 amino acids. The germline gives CDR1 MNHEY, CDR2 SMNVEV (reference sequence). The sample belongs to a study of blood T cells in healthy people across ages. Primed by a sample-barcoded 5' primer and a J-beta primer mix, a second PCR proceeded for 7 to 11 cycles. TCRdb reprocessed the 5' RACE reads via MiXCR and lists one record per CDR3 protein. Counted here are 500,000 to 550,000 distinct CDR3 sequences, approximately 25% occurring once; the ten biggest clones make up around 10%. This sample was shared with a second study, whose subject was T cells of mothers and their children.

The sequence was collected from a boy under 18 in good health. The genes are TRBV27 and TRBJ2-1; 9 bases map to TRBD1. What was sequenced was blood. In nucleotides, the CDR3 is TGTGCCAGCAGGCGGACAGGGGTTAAGGAGCAGTTCTTC. It yields the protein CASRRTGVKEQFF.